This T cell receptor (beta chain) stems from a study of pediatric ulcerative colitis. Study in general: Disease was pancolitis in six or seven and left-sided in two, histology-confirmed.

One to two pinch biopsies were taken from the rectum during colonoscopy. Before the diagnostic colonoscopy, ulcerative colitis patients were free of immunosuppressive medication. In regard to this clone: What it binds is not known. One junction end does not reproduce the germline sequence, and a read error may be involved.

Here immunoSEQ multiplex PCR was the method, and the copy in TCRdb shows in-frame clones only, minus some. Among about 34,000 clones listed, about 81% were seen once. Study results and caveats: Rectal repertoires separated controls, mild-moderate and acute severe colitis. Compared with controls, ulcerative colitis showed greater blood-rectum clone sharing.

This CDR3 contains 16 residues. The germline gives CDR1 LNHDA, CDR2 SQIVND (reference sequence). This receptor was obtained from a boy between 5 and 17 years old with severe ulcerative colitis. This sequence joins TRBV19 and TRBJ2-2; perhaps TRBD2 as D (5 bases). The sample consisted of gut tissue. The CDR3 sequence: CASIGQQAAKTGELFF. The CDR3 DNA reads TGTGCCAGTATCGGGCAGCAAGCGGCGAAAACCGGGGAGCTGTTTTTT.